This T cell receptor beta chain originates from a study of blood T cell repertoires in COVID-19. Assay used: immunoSEQ multiplex PCR; TCRdb lists only in-frame clones, some missing. The sample shows 110,000 or so clones, 75% to 90% of them seen only once. Germline CDR1 and CDR2: MNHEY and SVGEGT. V gave up 5 bases and J gave up 2 bases; unmatched junction bases: 10. The CDR3 totals 16 residues. Sequencing was done on a sample of peripheral blood. The chain carries TRBV6-2 or TRBV6-3 and TRBJ2-3; TRBD2 agrees at 7 bases. This TCR was sampled from a woman aged 50 to 60 with acute or convalescent COVID-19. CDR3 residues: CASSPGGAYFTDTQYF. The DNA for the CDR3 is TGTGCCAGCAGTCCGGGAGGAGCTTACTTCACAGATACGCAGTATTTT.